This entry features one T cell receptor beta chain sequence. This sample was included in a study of blood T cell repertoires in COVID-19. On the study more broadly: There were acute and convalescent COVID-19 samples, and they came from the United States, Italy and Spain.

The germline V and J ends were trimmed by 6 bases and 1 base, with 9 bases remaining between them. Germline CDR1 is LNHDA and CDR2 is SQIVND (reference sequence). The CDR3 has 13 residues. Method: immunoSEQ multiplex PCR; TCRdb's copy keeps in-frame clones and lacks some. The table lists roughly 95,000 clones, around 81% of them singletons. This chain connects TRBV19 to TRBJ1-1, with unresolved D. Specimen: peripheral blood. The source is a man aged 55-75 years with acute or convalescent COVID-19. The CDR3 sequence is CASRPRQNTEAFF. CDR3 sequence (DNA): TGTGCCAGTAGACCCCGACAGAACACTGAAGCTTTCTTT.